This T cell receptor beta chain comes out of a study of blood T cell repertoires in COVID-19. Across the study: COVID-19 samples from acute and convalescent phases originated in the United States, Italy and Spain.

Germline CDR1 is SGHKS and CDR2 is YYEKEE (reference sequence). Trimming shortened V by 4 bases and J by 6 bases, and 13 bases separated the two germline ends. The CDR3 length is 14 residues. Authors' analysis steps: Reference gene primer amplification in the assay estimated nucleated cell counts. Repertoires were generated with immunoSEQ multiplex PCR, while TCRdb's copy carries only in-frame clones and drops some. The V and J calls and clone size are taken from that table; D and trimming were inferred from the DNA. Found here are under 150,000 clones, roughly 80% of them singletons; the top ten hold under 3%.

The sequencing input was peripheral blood. The TCR sequence derives from a man between 25 and 39 years old with acute or convalescent COVID-19. This chain joins TRBV5-5 and TRBJ2-2; no clear D gene. CDR3 nucleotide sequence: TGTGCCAGCAGCCCCCCCGACTTGCCCGGGGAGCTGTTTTTT. It is translated as CASSPPDLPGELFF.